These T cell receptor beta chains were read from a single sample in a study of T cells in Graves' hyperthyroidism and ophthalmopathy. MiXCR was run by TCRdb on the multiplex PCR reads, yielding one entry per CDR3 protein. The sample shows approximately 600,000 distinct CDR3 sequences, approximately 15% of them seen only once. The sequencing input was blood. These receptors were collected from a woman aged 25 to 39 with Graves' hyperthyroidism that later progressed to Graves' ophthalmopathy. Each CDR3 is given with its conserved first and last residue. D genes are given only for firm matches. Size is stated for part of the rows, as once, few or many counts, or as a class when the clone is expanded.

>TRBV4-2|TRBJ2-1|NA|NA
TGTGCCAGCAGCCAAGATGAGGCTTCAAGCTCCTACAATGAGCAGTTCTTC
CASSQDEASSSYNEQFF
>TRBV19|TRBJ2-7|many|TRBD1
TGTGCCAGTAGTATTCCATTCAGGGGGAGTGAGCAGTACTTC
CASSIPFRGSEQYF
>TRBV6-2/TRBV6-3|TRBJ2-5|few|TRBD2
TGTGCCAGCAGTTACGGGGAGGGCGATCAAGAGACCCAGTACTTC
CASSYGEGDQETQYF
>TRBV5-1|TRBJ2-2|many|TRBD2
TGCGCCAGCTCTCAAGCGGGAGGGATCACCGGGGAGCTGTTTTTT
CASSQAGGITGELFF
>TRBV3-1|TRBJ1-1|many|NA
TGTGCCAGCAGCCCACCCTACAGGGAAGATGGTGAGGCTTTCTTT
CASSPPYREDGEAFF
>TRBV20-1|TRBJ1-5|many|TRBD1
TGCAGTGCTAGGCCGACAGGGACGGACAATCAGCCCCAGCATTTT
CSARPTGTDNQPQHF
>TRBV27|TRBJ2-5|many|NA
TGTGCCAGCAGATCCCTGGGGGGGACCCAGTACTTC
CASRSLGGTQYF
>TRBV24-1|TRBJ2-1|many|NA
TGTGCCACCAGTGATGAAACGGTCTTCAACAATGAGCAGTTCTTC
CATSDETVFNNEQFF
>TRBV11-2|TRBJ2-3|NA|NA
TGTGCCAGCAGCTCGCGGGGAGGCGCAGATACGCAGTATTTT
CASSSRGGADTQYF
>TRBV12-3/TRBV12-4|TRBJ1-5|many|NA
TGTGCCAGCAGTTTTTTGGGGACAACTGTCTATAGCAATCAGCCCCAGCATTTT
CASSFLGTTVYSNQPQHF
>TRBV27|TRBJ2-7|many|NA
TGTGCCAGCAGTAACCCTGGGGGGCCCTACGAGCAGTACTTC
CASSNPGGPYEQYF
>TRBV11-2|TRBJ1-1|few|NA
TGTGCCAGCAGCTTCTGGTCGGGACCCGGCGGGGGGGACACTGAAGCTTTCTTT
CASSFWSGPGGGDTEAFF
>TRBV12-3/TRBV12-4|TRBJ1-6|many|NA
TGTGCCAGCAATGGGGGGGTGGGGATCGGTTCACCCCTCCACTTT
CASNGGVGIGSPLHF
>TRBV13|TRBJ1-6|NA|TRBD1
TGTGCCAGCAGCCCCAATACAGGGGCCAATTCACCCCTCCACTTT
CASSPNTGANSPLHF
>TRBV4-2|TRBJ2-4|few|NA
TGTGCCAGCAGCCAAGATAAGGGGTGGCTCTACATTCAGTACTTC
CASSQDKGWLYIQYF
>TRBV6-1|TRBJ2-3|NA|TRBD2
TGTGCCAGCAGTTATAAGGCGGGAGGGGCAGATACGCAGTATTTT
CASSYKAGGADTQYF
>TRBV5-1|TRBJ2-5|many|TRBD1
TGCGCCAGCAGCTCCGGACAGGAACCAGAGACCCAGTACTTC
CASSSGQEPETQYF